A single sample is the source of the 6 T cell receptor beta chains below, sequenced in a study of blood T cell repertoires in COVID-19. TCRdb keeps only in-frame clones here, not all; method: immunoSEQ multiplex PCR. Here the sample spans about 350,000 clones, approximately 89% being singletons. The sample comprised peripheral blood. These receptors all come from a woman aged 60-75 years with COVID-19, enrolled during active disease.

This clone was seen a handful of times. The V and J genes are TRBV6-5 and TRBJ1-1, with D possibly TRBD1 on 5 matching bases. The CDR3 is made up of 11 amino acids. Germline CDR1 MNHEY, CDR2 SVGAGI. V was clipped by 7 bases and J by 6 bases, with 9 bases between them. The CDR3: CASKRGPEAFF. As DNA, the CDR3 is TGTGCCAGCAAAAGGGGTCCTGAAGCTTTCTTT.

In nucleotides, the CDR3 is TGTGCCAGCAGTGAGGTAGCGGGGGGGTACCAAGAGACCCAGTACTTC. Translating it yields CASSEVAGGYQETQYF. V and J are TRBV6-1 and TRBJ2-5; 11 positions match TRBD2. V shed 3 bases, J shed 0 bases, and the junction held 3 bases outside the gene matches. From germline, CDR1 is MNHNS and CDR2 SASEGT. The CDR3 has 16 amino acids.

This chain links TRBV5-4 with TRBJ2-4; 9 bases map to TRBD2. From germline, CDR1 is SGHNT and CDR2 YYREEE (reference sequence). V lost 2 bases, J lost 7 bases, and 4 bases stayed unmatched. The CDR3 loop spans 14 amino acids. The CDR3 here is CASSFSGGTNIQYF. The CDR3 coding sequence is TGTGCCAGCAGCTTTAGCGGGGGTACCAACATTCAGTACTTC.

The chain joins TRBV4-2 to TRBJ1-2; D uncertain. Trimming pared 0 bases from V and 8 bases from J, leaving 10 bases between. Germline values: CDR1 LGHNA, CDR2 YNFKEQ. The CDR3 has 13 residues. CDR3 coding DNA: TGTGCCAGCAGCCAAGACCCTTCAGCGGGCTACACCTTC. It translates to CASSQDPSAGYTF.

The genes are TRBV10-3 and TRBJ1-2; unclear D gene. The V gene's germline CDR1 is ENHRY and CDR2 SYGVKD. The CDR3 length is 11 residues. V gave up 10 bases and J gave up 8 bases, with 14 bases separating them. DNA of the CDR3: TGTGCCACGTATAAAATGGAGGGCTACACCTTC. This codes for CATYKMEGYTF.

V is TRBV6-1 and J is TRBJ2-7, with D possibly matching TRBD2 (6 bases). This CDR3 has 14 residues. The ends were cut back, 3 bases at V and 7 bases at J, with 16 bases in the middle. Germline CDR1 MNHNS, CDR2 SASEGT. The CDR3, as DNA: TGTGCCAGCAGTGAGGCGCCGCAAGGGAGGGAGCAGTACTTC. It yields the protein CASSEAPQGREQYF.